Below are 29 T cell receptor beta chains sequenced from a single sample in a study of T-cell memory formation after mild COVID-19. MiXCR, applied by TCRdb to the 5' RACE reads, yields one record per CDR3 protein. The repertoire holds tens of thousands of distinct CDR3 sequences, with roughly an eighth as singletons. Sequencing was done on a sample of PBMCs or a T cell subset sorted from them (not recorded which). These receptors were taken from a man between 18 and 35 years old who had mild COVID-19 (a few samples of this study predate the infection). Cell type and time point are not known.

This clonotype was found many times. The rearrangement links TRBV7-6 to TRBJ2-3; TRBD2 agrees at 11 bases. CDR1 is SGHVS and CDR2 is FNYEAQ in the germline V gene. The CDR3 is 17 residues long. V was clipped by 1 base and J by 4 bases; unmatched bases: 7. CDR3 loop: CASSLGSSGGYPDTQYF. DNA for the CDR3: TGTGCCAGCAGCTTAGGGTCTAGCGGGGGGTACCCAGATACGCAGTATTTT.

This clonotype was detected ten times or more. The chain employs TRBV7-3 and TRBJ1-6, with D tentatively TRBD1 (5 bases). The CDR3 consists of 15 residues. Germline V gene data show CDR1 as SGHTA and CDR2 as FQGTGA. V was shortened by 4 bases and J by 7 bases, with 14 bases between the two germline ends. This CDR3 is CASSSGTPENSPLHF. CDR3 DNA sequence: TGTGCCAGCAGCTCTGGGACGCCCGAAAATTCACCCCTCCACTTT.

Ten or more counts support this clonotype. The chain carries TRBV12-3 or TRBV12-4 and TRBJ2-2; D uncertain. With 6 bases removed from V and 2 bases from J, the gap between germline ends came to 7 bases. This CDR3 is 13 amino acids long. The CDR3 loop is CASSPENTGELFF. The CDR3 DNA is TGTGCCAGCAGCCCGGAAAACACCGGGGAGCTGTTTTTT.

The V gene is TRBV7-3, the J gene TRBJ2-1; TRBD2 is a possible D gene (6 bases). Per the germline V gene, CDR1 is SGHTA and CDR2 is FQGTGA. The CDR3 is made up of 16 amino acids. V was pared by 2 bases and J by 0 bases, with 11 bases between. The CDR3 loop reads CASSLGYGSSYNEQFF. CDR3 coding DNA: TGTGCCAGCAGCTTAGGGTACGGGAGCTCCTACAATGAGCAGTTCTTC.

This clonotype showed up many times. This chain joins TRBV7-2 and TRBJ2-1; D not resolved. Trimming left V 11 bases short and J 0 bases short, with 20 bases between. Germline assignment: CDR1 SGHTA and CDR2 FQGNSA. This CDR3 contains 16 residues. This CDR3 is CASGTLGLSSYNEQFF. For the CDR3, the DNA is TGTGCCTCCGGTACCTTGGGCCTGAGCTCCTACAATGAGCAGTTCTTC.

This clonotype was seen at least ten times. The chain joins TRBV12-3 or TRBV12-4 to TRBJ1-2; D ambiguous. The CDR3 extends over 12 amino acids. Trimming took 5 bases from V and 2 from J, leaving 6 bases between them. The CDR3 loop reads CASSAVNYGYTF. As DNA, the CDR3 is TGTGCCAGCAGTGCAGTCAACTATGGCTACACCTTC.

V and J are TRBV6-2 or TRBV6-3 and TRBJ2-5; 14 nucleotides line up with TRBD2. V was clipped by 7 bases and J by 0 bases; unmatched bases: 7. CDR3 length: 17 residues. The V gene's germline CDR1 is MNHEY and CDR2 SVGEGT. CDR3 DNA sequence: TGTGCCAGCACCGGGACTAGCGGGGGCCGGTACCAAGAGACCCAGTACTTC. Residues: CASTGTSGGRYQETQYF.

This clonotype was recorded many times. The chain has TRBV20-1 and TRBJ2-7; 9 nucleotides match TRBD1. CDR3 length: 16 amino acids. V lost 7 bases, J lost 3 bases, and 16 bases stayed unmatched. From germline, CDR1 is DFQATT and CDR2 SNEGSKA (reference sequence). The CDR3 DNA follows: TGCAGTGTCTCGAACTCTCCGGGACAGGGAGACTACGAGCAGTACGTC. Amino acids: CSVSNSPGQGDYEQYV.

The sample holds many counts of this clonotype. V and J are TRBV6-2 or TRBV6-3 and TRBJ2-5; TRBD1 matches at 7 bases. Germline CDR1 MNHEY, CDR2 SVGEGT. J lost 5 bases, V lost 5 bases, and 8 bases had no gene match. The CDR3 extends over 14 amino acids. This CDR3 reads CASSDRQGRETQYF. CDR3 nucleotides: TGTGCCAGCAGTGACAGACAGGGTCGGGAGACCCAGTACTTC.

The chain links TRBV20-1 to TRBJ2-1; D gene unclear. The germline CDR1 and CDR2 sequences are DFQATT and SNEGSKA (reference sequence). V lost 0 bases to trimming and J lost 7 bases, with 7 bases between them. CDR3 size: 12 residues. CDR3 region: CSAREDGNEQFF. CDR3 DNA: TGCAGTGCTAGAGAAGATGGGAATGAGCAGTTCTTC.

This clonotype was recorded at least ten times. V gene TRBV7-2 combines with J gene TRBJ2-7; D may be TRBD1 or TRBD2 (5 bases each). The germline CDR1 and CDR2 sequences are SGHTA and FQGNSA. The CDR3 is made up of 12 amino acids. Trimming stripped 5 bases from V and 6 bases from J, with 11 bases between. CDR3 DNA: TGTGCCAGCAGCCCCTGGGACGGCGAGCAGTACTTC. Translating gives CASSPWDGEQYF.

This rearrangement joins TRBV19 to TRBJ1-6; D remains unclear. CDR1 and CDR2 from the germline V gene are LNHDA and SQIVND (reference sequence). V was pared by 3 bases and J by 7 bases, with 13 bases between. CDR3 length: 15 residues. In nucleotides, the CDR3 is TGTGCCAGTAGTATGTTGGTTGGCAGAAATTCACCCCTCCACTTT. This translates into CASSMLVGRNSPLHF.

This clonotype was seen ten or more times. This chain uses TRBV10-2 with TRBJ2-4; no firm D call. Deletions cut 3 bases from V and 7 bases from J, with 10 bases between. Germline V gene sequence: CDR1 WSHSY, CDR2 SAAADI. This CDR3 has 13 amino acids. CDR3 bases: TGCGCCAGCAGTGAACACTCGCTGAACATTCAGTACTTC. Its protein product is CASSEHSLNIQYF.

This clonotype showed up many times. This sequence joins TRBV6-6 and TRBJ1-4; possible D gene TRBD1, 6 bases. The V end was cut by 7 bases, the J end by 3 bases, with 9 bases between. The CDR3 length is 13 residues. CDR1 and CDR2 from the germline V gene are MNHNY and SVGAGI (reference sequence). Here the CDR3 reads CASKAGANEKLFF. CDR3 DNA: TGTGCCAGCAAGGCAGGGGCTAATGAAAAACTGTTTTTT.

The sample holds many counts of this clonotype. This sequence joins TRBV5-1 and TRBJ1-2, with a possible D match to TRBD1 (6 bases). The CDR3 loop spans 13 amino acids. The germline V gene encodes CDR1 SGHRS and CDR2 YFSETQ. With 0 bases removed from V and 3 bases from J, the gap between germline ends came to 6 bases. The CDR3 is CASSLAGDYGYTF. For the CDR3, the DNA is TGCGCCAGCAGCTTGGCAGGGGACTATGGCTACACCTTC.

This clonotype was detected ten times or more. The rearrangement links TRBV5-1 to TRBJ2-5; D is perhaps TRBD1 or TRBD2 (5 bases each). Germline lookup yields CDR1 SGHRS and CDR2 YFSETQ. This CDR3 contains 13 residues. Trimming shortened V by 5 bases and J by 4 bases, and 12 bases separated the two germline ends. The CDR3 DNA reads TGCGCCAGCAGTTATGGGACGTCAGAGACCCAGTACTTC. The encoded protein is CASSYGTSETQYF.

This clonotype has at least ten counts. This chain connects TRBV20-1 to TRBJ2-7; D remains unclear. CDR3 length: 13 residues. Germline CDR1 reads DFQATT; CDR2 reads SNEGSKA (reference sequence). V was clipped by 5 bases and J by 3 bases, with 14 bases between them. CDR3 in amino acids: CSAPGRENYEQYF. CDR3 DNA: TGCAGTGCTCCGGGTAGAGAAAACTACGAGCAGTACTTC.

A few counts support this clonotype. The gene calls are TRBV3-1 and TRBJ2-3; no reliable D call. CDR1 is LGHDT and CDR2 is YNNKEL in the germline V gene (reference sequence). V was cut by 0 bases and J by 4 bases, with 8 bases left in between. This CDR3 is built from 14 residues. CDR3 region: CASSQDSVPDTQYF. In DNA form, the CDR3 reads TGTGCCAGCAGCCAAGATTCGGTGCCAGATACGCAGTATTTT.

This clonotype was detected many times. The CDR3 loop reads CASGTPELAGEENEQFF. In DNA form, the CDR3 reads TGTGCCAGCGGCACTCCCGAACTAGCGGGGGAAGAGAATGAGCAGTTCTTC. The V and J genes are TRBV2 and TRBJ2-1; 11 bases match TRBD2. V gave up 8 bases and J gave up 7 bases; unmatched junction bases: 16. Per the germline V gene, CDR1 is SNHLY and CDR2 is FYNNEI. The length of the CDR3 is 17 residues. Full variable domain (remainder filled in from reference TRBV2 and TRBJ2-1): EPEVTQTPSHQVTQMGQEVILRCVPISNHLYFYWYRQILGQKVEFLVSFYNNEISEKSEIFDDQFSVERPDGSNFTLKIRSTKLEDSAMYFCASGTPELAGEENEQFFGPGTRLTVL.

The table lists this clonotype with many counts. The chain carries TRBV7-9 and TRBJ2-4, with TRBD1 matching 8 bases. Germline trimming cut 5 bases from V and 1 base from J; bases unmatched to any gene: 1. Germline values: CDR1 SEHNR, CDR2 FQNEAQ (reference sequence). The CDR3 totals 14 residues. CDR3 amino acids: CASSRTGAKNIQYF. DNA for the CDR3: TGTGCCAGCAGCAGGACAGGGGCCAAAAACATTCAGTACTTC.

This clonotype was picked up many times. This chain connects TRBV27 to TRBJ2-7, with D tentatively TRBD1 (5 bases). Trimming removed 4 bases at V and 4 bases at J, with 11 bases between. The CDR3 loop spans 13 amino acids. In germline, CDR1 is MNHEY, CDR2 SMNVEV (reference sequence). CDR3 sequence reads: CASSSHSGYEQYF. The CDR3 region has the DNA TGTGCCAGCAGTTCCCACTCAGGGTACGAGCAGTACTTC.

This CDR3 is CASSNGPLAGGQDTQYF. In nucleotides, the CDR3 is TGTGCCAGCAGCAACGGGCCCTTAGCGGGGGGGCAAGATACGCAGTATTTT. J is TRBJ2-3 and V is TRBV7-3, with 11 bases aligning to TRBD2. Germline V gene data show CDR1 as SGHTA and CDR2 as FQGTGA. The junction had 12 bases not matched to a gene; V was cut back by 5 bases and J by 5 bases. The CDR3 has 17 residues.

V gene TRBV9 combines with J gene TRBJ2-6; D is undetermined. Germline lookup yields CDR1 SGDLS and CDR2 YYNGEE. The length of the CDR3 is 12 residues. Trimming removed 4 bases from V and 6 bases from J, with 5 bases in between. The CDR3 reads CASSLQANVLTF. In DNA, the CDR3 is TGTGCCAGCAGCCTCCAGGCCAACGTCCTGACTTTC.

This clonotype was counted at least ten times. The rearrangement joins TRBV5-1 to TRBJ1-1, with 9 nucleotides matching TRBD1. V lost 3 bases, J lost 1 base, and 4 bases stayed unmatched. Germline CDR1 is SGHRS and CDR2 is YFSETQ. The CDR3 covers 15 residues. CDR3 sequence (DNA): TGCGCCAGCAGCTGGACAGGGGCCACGAACACTGAAGCTTTCTTT. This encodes CASSWTGATNTEAFF. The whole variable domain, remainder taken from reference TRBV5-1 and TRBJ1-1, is KAGVTQTPRYLIKTRGQQVTLSCSPISGHRSVSWYQQTPGQGLQFLFEYFSETQRNKGNFPGRFSGRQFSNSRSEMNVSTLELGDSALYLCASSWTGATNTEAFFGQGTRLTVV.

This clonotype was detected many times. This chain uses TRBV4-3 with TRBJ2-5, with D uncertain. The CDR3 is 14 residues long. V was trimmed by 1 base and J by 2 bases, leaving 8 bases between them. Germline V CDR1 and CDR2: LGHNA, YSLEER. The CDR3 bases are TGCGCCAGCAGCCAAGTTTACATTCAAGAGACCCAGTACTTC. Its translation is CASSQVYIQETQYF.

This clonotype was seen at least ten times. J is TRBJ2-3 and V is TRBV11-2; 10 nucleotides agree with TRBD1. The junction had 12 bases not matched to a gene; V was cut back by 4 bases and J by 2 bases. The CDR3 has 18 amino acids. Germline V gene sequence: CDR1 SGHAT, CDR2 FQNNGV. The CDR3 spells CASSYRTGGIIYTDTQYF. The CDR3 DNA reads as TGTGCCAGCAGCTACCGGACAGGGGGTATAATTTACACAGATACGCAGTATTTT.

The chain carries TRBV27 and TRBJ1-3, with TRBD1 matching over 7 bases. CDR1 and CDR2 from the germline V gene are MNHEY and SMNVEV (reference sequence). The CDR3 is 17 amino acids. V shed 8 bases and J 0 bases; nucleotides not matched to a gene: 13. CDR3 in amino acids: CASLMIGGQSSGNTIYF. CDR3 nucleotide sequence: TGTGCCAGCCTAATGATAGGGGGCCAAAGCTCTGGAAACACCATATATTTT.

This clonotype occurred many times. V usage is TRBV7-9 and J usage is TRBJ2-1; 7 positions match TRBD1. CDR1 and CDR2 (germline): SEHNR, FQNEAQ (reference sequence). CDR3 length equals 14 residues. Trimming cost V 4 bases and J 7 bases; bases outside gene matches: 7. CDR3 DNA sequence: TGTGCCAGCAGCTATCGGACAGGATTGAATGAGCAGTTCTTC. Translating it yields CASSYRTGLNEQFF.

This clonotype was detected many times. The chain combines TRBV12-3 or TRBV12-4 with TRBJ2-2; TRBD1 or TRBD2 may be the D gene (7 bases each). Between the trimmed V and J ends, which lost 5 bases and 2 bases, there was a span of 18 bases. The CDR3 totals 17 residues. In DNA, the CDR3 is TGTGCCAGCAGTCCCTCAGGGGGGGAGATCAACACCGGGGAGCTGTTTTTT. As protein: CASSPSGGEINTGELFF.